One T cell receptor beta chain is described in this entry. No antigen is known for it. The entry originates in a study of blood T cells in healthy people across ages. Broader study findings: Age brought a roughly linear fall in TCR beta diversity measured per million T cells. A greater number of naive CD4+ cells and higher diversity distinguished long-lived donors from aged donors.

With 5 bases clipped from V and 0 bases from J, the junction kept 2 bases outside the gene matches. The CDR3 consists of 14 residues. Looked up from germline, CDR1 is DFQATT and CDR2 is SNEGSKA (reference sequence). Next came a second PCR, run for about 7 to 12 cycles, which used a sample-barcoded 5' primer along with a J-beta primer mix. A tag from a template-switch adaptor with 12 random nucleotides marked each cDNA molecule. TCRdb processed the 5' RACE reads anew with MiXCR; each CDR3 protein has one entry. The sample contains 540,000 or so distinct CDR3 sequences, approximately 27% of which appear only once. Donation came from healthy Caucasian individuals in Russia who were aged about 6 to 95.

The TCR sequence derives from a woman aged 70-85 years in good health. The chain links TRBV20-1 to TRBJ2-2; 8 bases match TRBD2. Source material: blood. In nucleotides, the CDR3 is TGCAGTGCTCCGGGACTAGCGAACACCGGGGAGCTGTTTTTT. This translates into CSAPGLANTGELFF.